This is a list of T cell receptor beta chains from one sample in a study of shared clonotypes between healthy human individuals. Assay: immunoSEQ multiplex PCR; the TCRdb copy retains only in-frame clones and omits some. Of millions of clones in the sample, just over 90% were seen once. Sequencing was carried out using naive CD8+ T cells from PBMCs. These receptors originate from a man aged 18 to 29 in good health. Some clones in this sample may be carry-over from other donors' samples. Both conserved end residues are trimmed from each CDR3. Not all rows give a size; the values are once, few, many and, for expanded clones, a class.

v_call: TRBV19; clone_size: -; cdr3_aa: ASTLRQDNYGYT
v_call: TRBV30; clone_size: -; cdr3_aa: AWSQPPGTGLYEQY
v_call: TRBV28; clone_size: -; cdr3_aa: ASSFVESYEQY
v_call: TRBV29-1; clone_size: once; cdr3_aa: SVEDLGATLTYEQY
v_call: TRBV11-2; clone_size: -; cdr3_aa: ASSYGTGYEQY
v_call: TRBV28; clone_size: -; cdr3_aa: ASRLYRGEEDTQY
v_call: TRBV5-4; clone_size: once; cdr3_aa: ASTLGTPSPYEQY
v_call: TRBV27; clone_size: -; cdr3_aa: ASSFGRAIYEQY
v_call: TRBV18; clone_size: -; cdr3_aa: ASSPPAPSTDTQY
v_call: TRBV28; clone_size: -; cdr3_aa: ASSAYNEQF
v_call: TRBV19; clone_size: -; cdr3_aa: ASSIPTVYGEQY
v_call: TRBV6-6; clone_size: -; cdr3_aa: ASSYSTSGNTGELF
v_call: TRBV9; clone_size: -; cdr3_aa: ASSVAGTSSYNEQF
v_call: TRBV19; clone_size: -; cdr3_aa: ASSDGRKSSYEQY
v_call: TRBV29-1; clone_size: -; cdr3_aa: SATGSGDTEAF
v_call: TRBV7-8; clone_size: -; cdr3_aa: ASSSMVIAETQY
v_call: TRBV28; clone_size: -; cdr3_aa: ASTADSSNTEAF
v_call: TRBV27; clone_size: -; cdr3_aa: ASQPGTSYEQY
v_call: TRBV5-1; clone_size: once; cdr3_aa: ASSQTGGDTQY
v_call: TRBV4-1; clone_size: -; cdr3_aa: ASSQGRRTETQY
v_call: TRBV6-6; clone_size: -; cdr3_aa: ASTEPRDPSYEQY
v_call: TRBV28; clone_size: -; cdr3_aa: ASSFSPLRGSSYEQY
v_call: TRBV19; clone_size: -; cdr3_aa: ASSSTSGGPYEQY
v_call: TRBV28; clone_size: once; cdr3_aa: ASSLWTGGPGH
v_call: TRBV9; clone_size: once; cdr3_aa: ASSAGVSYEQY
v_call: TRBV19; clone_size: -; cdr3_aa: ASSRDRGQGQPQH
v_call: TRBV28; clone_size: -; cdr3_aa: ASRDSYYEQY
v_call: TRBV13; clone_size: -; cdr3_aa: ASRAGPANTQY
v_call: TRBV30; clone_size: -; cdr3_aa: AWGHVQIEQY
v_call: TRBV13; clone_size: -; cdr3_aa: ASSLVDGVEEQY
v_call: TRBV27; clone_size: -; cdr3_aa: ASSLRGGRIPGELF
v_call: TRBV6-5; clone_size: -; cdr3_aa: ASSYSARQIHGYT
v_call: TRBV10-1; clone_size: -; cdr3_aa: ANRTGPQH
v_call: TRBV10-3; clone_size: -; cdr3_aa: AISEPGQGVGNQPQH
v_call: TRBV15; clone_size: -; cdr3_aa: ATSREGVSETQY
v_call: TRBV27; clone_size: -; cdr3_aa: ASSLTSGVPYEQY
v_call: TRBV19; clone_size: once; cdr3_aa: ASSPRASAYYEQY
v_call: TRBV27; clone_size: -; cdr3_aa: ASSLGFLQY
v_call: TRBV6-6; clone_size: -; cdr3_aa: ASSYADSLVGYT
v_call: TRBV7-9; clone_size: -; cdr3_aa: ASSGTAYNEKLF
v_call: TRBV19; clone_size: -; cdr3_aa: ASSIRDRIMDTQY
v_call: TRBV6-1; clone_size: -; cdr3_aa: ASSVGTGGYNEQF
v_call: TRBV5-1; clone_size: -; cdr3_aa: ASSPRFGHRWKVADTQY
v_call: TRBV9; clone_size: -; cdr3_aa: ASSATGTSHDEQF